Shown below are 32 T cell receptor beta chains from a single sample sequenced in a study of T cells of healthy individuals. Using its own MiXCR run on the 5' RACE reads, TCRdb lists one record per CDR3 protein. The sample gives 53,000 or so distinct CDR3 sequences, roughly 14% of which show up once; 15% to 20% is in the top ten. These receptors originate from a human donor in good health.

About this clonotype itself: Compared with germline, one end of the junction differs, possibly owing to a read error. J is TRBJ2-3 and V is TRBV7-9; TRBD2 aligns across 12 bases. Per the germline V gene, CDR1 is SEHNR and CDR2 is FQNEAQ (reference sequence). This CDR3 has 16 amino acids. DNA of the CDR3: TGTGCCTGCAGGACTAGCGGGGTCTCTAGCACAGATACGCAGTATTTT. Amino acids: CACRTSGVSSTDTQYF.

This clonotype has just a few counts. CDR3 sequence reads: CASSTGNYNEQFF. The DNA of the CDR3 is TGTGCCAGCAGCACGGGGAATTACAATGAGCAGTTCTTC. The chain uses TRBV5-5 and TRBJ2-1; TRBD2 might be the D (5 bases). The CDR3 totals 13 residues. Germline values: CDR1 SGHKS, CDR2 YYEKEE (reference sequence). Trimming left V 4 bases short and J 4 bases short, with 9 bases between. Variable domain in full (rest from reference TRBV5-5 and TRBJ2-1): DAGVTQSPTHLIKTRGQQVTLRCSPISGHKSVSWYQQVLGQGPQFIFQYYEKEERGRGNFPDRFSARQFPNYSSELNVNALLLGDSALYLCASSTGNYNEQFFGPGTRLTVL.

This CDR3 is CSGEQGVTDTQYF. In nucleotides, the CDR3 is TGCAGTGGGGAGCAGGGAGTGACAGATACGCAGTATTTT. The V call is TRBV20-1, the J call TRBJ2-3; D could derive from TRBD1 or TRBD2 (5 bases each). The germline CDR1 and CDR2 sequences are DFQATT and SNEGSKA (reference sequence). Trimming removed 7 bases from V and 3 bases from J, with 14 bases in between. CDR3 length: 13 amino acids.

This clonotype was seen repeatedly, ten times or more. V gene TRBV10-3 combines with J gene TRBJ2-7; weak D call: TRBD2 (5 bases). In germline, CDR1 is ENHRY, CDR2 SYGVKD. The CDR3 runs 14 residues. The V end was cut by 3 bases, the J end by 4 bases, with 13 bases between. CDR3 bases: TGTGCCATCAGTGAAGCGGTAGCCCGGTACGAGCAGTACTTC. It codes for CAISEAVARYEQYF.

The V call is TRBV6-6, the J call TRBJ2-7; 7 nucleotides agree with TRBD1. The germline V gene has CDR1 MNHNY and CDR2 SVGAGI (reference sequence). The CDR3 sequence is 13 residues long. The V gene end was trimmed by 2 bases and the J gene end by 3 bases; junction bases not matched to a gene: 1. CDR3 DNA: TGTGCCAGCAGTTACGGGGACAGCTACGAGCAGTACTTC. Amino acid sequence: CASSYGDSYEQYF.

V usage is TRBV29-1 and J usage is TRBJ2-7; perhaps TRBD2 as D (5 bases). This CDR3 spans 11 amino acids. The germline V and J ends were trimmed by 4 bases and 3 bases, with 7 bases remaining between them. Germline V gene sequence: CDR1 SQVTM, CDR2 ANQGSEA. The CDR3 spells CSVGTDYEQYF. Written as DNA, the CDR3 is TGCAGCGTTGGGACTGACTACGAGCAGTACTTC.

This sequence joins TRBV5-8 and TRBJ1-5; possible D gene TRBD1, 5 bases. Looked up from germline, CDR1 is SGHTS and CDR2 is YDEGEE. The V and J ends lost 4 bases and 3 bases respectively, with 14 bases between them. The CDR3 extends over 15 amino acids. CDR3 sequence: CASSQEGRANQPQHF. CDR3 coding DNA: TGTGCCAGCAGCCAAGAGGGGAGAGCCAATCAGCCCCAGCATTTT.

This clonotype has at least ten counts. This chain connects TRBV29-1 to TRBJ2-3, with 10 bases aligning to TRBD2. Looked up from germline, CDR1 is SQVTM and CDR2 is ANQGSEA. The CDR3 spans 17 residues. J was trimmed by 1 base and V by 2 bases; bases with no gene match: 9. The CDR3 nucleotides are TGCAGCGTTGAATCCAGCGGGGGGGGGATTGGCACAGATACGCAGTATTTT. Residues: CSVESSGGGIGTDTQYF.

A few counts support this clonotype. The junction departs from germline at one end; a sequencing error may be responsible. CDR3 in DNA: TGTGCCAGCAGATCAGAGCCTAGACAGGGGCGGACTGAAGCTTTCTTT. This encodes CASRSEPRQGRTEAFF. The chain joins TRBV7-1 to TRBJ1-1; the match to TRBD1 covers 8 bases. TRBV7-1 is known as an ORF, though its function is uncertain. This CDR3 contains 16 residues.

This clonotype has just a few counts. The gene calls are TRBV5-1 and TRBJ1-1, with TRBD1 as a possible D gene (6 bases). With 7 bases removed from V and 4 bases from J, the gap between germline ends came to 17 bases. CDR1 SGHRS and CDR2 YFSETQ come from the germline V gene. This CDR3 has 14 residues. The CDR3, as DNA: TGCGCCAGCCGCTCACAGGGTCATGGCACTGAAGCTTTCTTT. This sequence encodes CASRSQGHGTEAFF.

This chain uses TRBV7-2 with TRBJ2-3; D gene uncertain. The CDR3 length is 14 residues. Germline-derived CDR1 and CDR2 are SGHTA and FQGNSA. The V and J ends lost 5 bases and 3 bases respectively, with 12 bases between them. The CDR3 is CASSISWVTDTQYF. In nucleotides, the CDR3 is TGTGCCAGCAGCATCTCATGGGTTACAGATACGCAGTATTTT. The variable domain in full, completed from reference TRBV7-2 and TRBJ2-3, reads GAGVSQSPSNKVTEKGKDVELRCDPISGHTALYWYRQSLGQGLEFLIYFQGNSAPDKSGLPSDRFSAERTGGSVSTLTIQRTQQEDSAVYLCASSISWVTDTQYFGPGTRLTVL.

This clonotype was recorded at least ten times. This sequence joins TRBV18 and TRBJ2-1, with TRBD2 matching over 11 bases. This CDR3 is built from 19 residues. Germline V CDR1 and CDR2: KGHSH, LQKENI. After removal of 3 bases from V and 0 bases from J, the junction contained 10 bases not matched to a gene. The CDR3 DNA reads as TGTGCCAGCTCACCCCCATTGACTAGCGGGGAGAGCTCCTACAATGAGCAGTTCTTC. This sequence encodes CASSPPLTSGESSYNEQFF.

In its sample, this clonotype was seen many times. V and J are TRBV4-3 and TRBJ2-7, with a tentative D call TRBD1 (6 bases). The germline V and J ends were trimmed by 5 bases and 6 bases, with 14 bases remaining between them. CDR1 and CDR2 (germline): LGHNA, YSLEER. The CDR3 runs 13 residues. Here the CDR3 reads CASSFYRGGEQYF. The CDR3 bases are TGCGCCAGCAGCTTCTACCGAGGGGGCGAGCAGTACTTC.

Many counts were recorded for this clonotype. The chain joins TRBV20-1 to TRBJ2-3, with 9 bases that match TRBD2. Germline CDR1 and CDR2: DFQATT and SNEGSKA (reference sequence). The CDR3 extends over 14 amino acids. Unmatched junction bases numbered 8, after V lost 5 bases and J lost 5 bases. The CDR3 here is CSAAGGDVEDTQYF. The DNA of the CDR3 is TGCAGTGCTGCGGGGGGGGACGTGGAAGATACGCAGTATTTT.

Ten or more counts support this clonotype. V usage is TRBV7-8 and J usage is TRBJ2-1; D might be TRBD2 (6 bases). Germline assignment: CDR1 SGHVS and CDR2 FQNEAQ. The CDR3 totals 18 residues. V dropped 5 bases and J dropped 4 bases, with 24 bases sitting between them. CDR3 bases: TGTGCCAGCAGCCCCAGTCTAGCGTCCCCCCCCGGTTACAATGAGCAGTTCTTC. Translating gives CASSPSLASPPGYNEQFF.

J is TRBJ2-5 and V is TRBV7-2; 7 bases align to TRBD2. The germline CDR1 and CDR2 sequences are SGHTA and FQGNSA. The CDR3 spans 16 residues. The V segment lost 4 bases and the J segment 1 base; nucleotides outside the gene matches: 9. The CDR3 DNA follows: TGTGCCAGCAGCTCTAAGGAGAGCGGGATCCAAGAGACCCAGTACTTC. It specifies CASSSKESGIQETQYF.

This clonotype showed up many times. The chain joins TRBV20-1 to TRBJ2-3, with a possible D match to TRBD2 (5 bases). This CDR3 has 13 amino acids. Germline CDR1 reads DFQATT; CDR2 reads SNEGSKA (reference sequence). V lost 8 bases, J lost 1 base, and 13 bases lay in between. The CDR3 here is CSLEGARTDTQYF. The CDR3 bases are TGCAGTTTAGAGGGAGCTCGCACAGATACGCAGTATTTT.

This clonotype was recorded many times. The gene calls are TRBV7-9 and TRBJ2-1, with D perhaps matching TRBD1 or TRBD2 (5 bases each). Germline assignment: CDR1 SEHNR and CDR2 FQNEAQ (reference sequence). The CDR3 runs 18 residues. The V gene lost 5 bases and the J gene lost 2 bases, with 22 bases spanning the gap. CDR3 region: CASSTHRGAAITYNEQFF. CDR3 in DNA: TGTGCCAGCAGCACCCATAGGGGAGCGGCCATAACCTACAATGAGCAGTTCTTC.

This clonotype was counted ten times or more. This sequence joins TRBV14 and TRBJ1-2; the match to TRBD1 covers 8 bases. CDR1 and CDR2 (germline): SGHDN, FVKESK. This CDR3 region has 15 residues. Germline trimming cut 4 bases from V and 8 bases from J; bases unmatched to any gene: 12. The CDR3 DNA sequence: TGTGCCAGCAGCCCTCGACAGGGGAGGTTCGGCGGCTACACCTTC. As protein: CASSPRQGRFGGYTF.

This clonotype was counted ten times or more. The rearrangement joins TRBV7-6 to TRBJ2-5; D remains ambiguous. Trimming pared 2 bases from V and 2 bases from J, leaving 6 bases between. This CDR3 is built from 13 residues. The germline CDR1 and CDR2 sequences are SGHVS and FNYEAQ. In nucleotides, the CDR3 is TGTGCCAGCAGCTTAACTAATCAAGAGACCCAGTACTTC. Amino acids: CASSLTNQETQYF.

This clonotype was detected ten times or more. The genes are TRBV27 and TRBJ2-3, with D maybe TRBD2 (6 bases). The CDR3 is made up of 15 amino acids. The V and J ends lost 6 bases and 6 bases respectively, with 19 bases between them. Germline V gene data show CDR1 as MNHEY and CDR2 as SMNVEV (reference sequence). The CDR3 spells CASSTGLPGRDTQYF. CDR3 bases: TGTGCCAGCAGCACTGGACTACCAGGTCGGGATACGCAGTATTTT.

V is TRBV20-1 and J is TRBJ2-1; TRBD2 matches 11 bases. The CDR3 has 18 amino acids. Per the germline V gene, CDR1 is DFQATT and CDR2 is SNEGSKA (reference sequence). V was pared by 0 bases and J by 2 bases, with 9 bases of the junction left unmatched. The CDR3 is CSARDLSGRGKAYNEQFF. The CDR3 DNA follows: TGCAGTGCTAGAGATCTTAGCGGGAGGGGGAAAGCCTACAATGAGCAGTTCTTC.

This clonotype was picked up many times. The chain recombines TRBV29-1 with TRBJ1-1; 10 bases agree with TRBD1. The J segment lost 10 bases and the V segment lost 3 bases, leaving 8 bases of the junction unmatched. The CDR3 contains 13 residues. CDR1 and CDR2 (germline): SQVTM, ANQGSEA. The CDR3 sequence: CSVEGTGALGAFF. CDR3 DNA sequence: TGCAGCGTTGAGGGGACAGGGGCCCTGGGAGCTTTCTTT.

The CDR3, as DNA: TGTGCCATCAGTGAGTCCGAGACCGGGGGCACAGATACGCAGTATTTT. This sequence encodes CAISESETGGTDTQYF. J is TRBJ2-3 and V is TRBV10-3, with D possibly TRBD2 on 5 matching bases. The CDR3 loop spans 16 amino acids. Germline V gives CDR1 ENHRY, CDR2 SYGVKD. Trimming pared 0 bases from V and 1 base from J, leaving 11 bases between.

This clonotype was found once. J is TRBJ1-4 and V is TRBV7-2, with a weak D call TRBD1 (5 bases). The CDR3 extends over 14 amino acids. Germline lookup yields CDR1 SGHTA and CDR2 FQGNSA. V gave up 5 bases and J gave up 0 bases, with 7 bases separating them. The DNA for the CDR3 is TGTGCCAGCAGCGTGACAGCAACTAATGAAAAACTGTTTTTT. It yields the protein CASSVTATNEKLFF. The full variable domain, its missing parts supplied by reference TRBV7-2 and TRBJ1-4, is GAGVSQSPSNKVTEKGKDVELRCDPISGHTALYWYRQSLGQGLEFLIYFQGNSAPDKSGLPSDRFSAERTGGSVSTLTIQRTQQEDSAVYLCASSVTATNEKLFFGSGTQLSVL.

This clonotype was seen only a few times. The V gene is TRBV4-3, the J gene TRBJ2-7; 7 positions match TRBD2. Germline trimming cut 0 bases from V and 0 bases from J; bases unmatched to any gene: 14. The CDR3 consists of 19 residues. CDR1 is LGHNA, CDR2 YSLEER, per germline. The CDR3 nucleotides read TGCGCCAGCAGCCAAGATCAATCCTGGGACTACCGAGACTCCTACGAGCAGTACTTC. Protein: CASSQDQSWDYRDSYEQYF.

The CDR3 loop is CASRPIEGGLNEQYF. CDR3 DNA sequence: TGTGCCAGCAGACCTATTGAGGGGGGGCTGAACGAGCAGTACTTC. The rearrangement uses TRBV27 and TRBJ2-7; tentative D call: TRBD2 (7 bases). The CDR3 is made up of 15 amino acids. Germline assignment: CDR1 MNHEY and CDR2 SMNVEV (reference sequence). V was shortened by 6 bases and J by 5 bases, with 20 bases between the two germline ends.

This clonotype appeared many times. The V call is TRBV19, the J call TRBJ1-1; D uncertain. Trimming cost V 8 bases and J 11 bases, with 12 bases left between them. Germline V gives CDR1 LNHDA, CDR2 SQIVND (reference sequence). This CDR3 comprises 10 residues. DNA of the CDR3: TGTGCCAGTGGCCGGGTGGAGGCTTTCTTT. Translated: CASGRVEAFF.

This clonotype was observed at least ten times. J is TRBJ1-2 and V is TRBV30; D is ambiguous. CDR3 size: 15 residues. Per germline, CDR1 GTSNPN and CDR2 SVGIG (reference sequence). V shed 0 bases and J shed 8 bases, with 19 bases lying between them. The CDR3 sequence is CAWSVTARGGGGYTF. CDR3 nucleotides: TGTGCCTGGAGTGTGACGGCCAGAGGCGGAGGGGGCTACACCTTC.

This clonotype was seen only a few times. V gene TRBV3-1 combines with J gene TRBJ1-4; D remains unclear. This CDR3 region has 14 residues. Trimming shortened V by 4 bases and J by 2 bases, and 8 bases separated the two germline ends. From germline, CDR1 is LGHDT and CDR2 YNNKEL (reference sequence). The CDR3 DNA reads TGTGCCAGCAGCCGACGGCGGACTAATGAAAAACTGTTTTTT. It yields the protein CASSRRRTNEKLFF. Full variable domain (missing parts from reference TRBV3-1 and TRBJ1-4): DTAVSQTPKYLVTQMGNDKSIKCEQNLGHDTMYWYKQDSKKFLKIMFSYNNKELIINETVPNRFSPKSPDKAHLNLHINSLELGDSAVYFCASSRRRTNEKLFFGSGTQLSVL.

This clonotype was recorded a few times. This chain links TRBV29-1 with TRBJ2-1; TRBD1 agrees at 9 bases. V shed 7 bases, J shed 4 bases, and the junction held 8 bases outside the gene matches. The CDR3 covers 14 residues. Per germline, CDR1 SQVTM and CDR2 ANQGSEA. Here the CDR3 DNA reads TGCAGCGCCCAGACAGGGGGAGGGTACAATGAGCAGTTCTTC. This encodes CSAQTGGGYNEQFF.

This clonotype was counted a few times. J is TRBJ2-5 and V is TRBV29-1, with TRBD1 matching 8 bases. In germline, CDR1 is SQVTM, CDR2 ANQGSEA. V gave up 6 bases and J gave up 5 bases; unmatched junction bases: 8. The CDR3 extends over 13 amino acids. The CDR3 sequence: CSVLDRVGETQYF. The CDR3 region has the DNA TGCAGCGTCCTGGACAGGGTTGGGGAGACCCAGTACTTC.